This T cell receptor beta chain was recorded in a study of glioma-infiltrating T cells after dendritic cell vaccination. Trimming took off 0 bases at V and 4 bases at J, with 11 bases between the two ends. The germline CDR1 and CDR2 sequences are SGHRS and YFSETQ. The CDR3 extends over 16 amino acids. Primers: 60 V beta forward and 13 J beta reverse. This table comes from immunoSEQ multiplex PCR, and its TCRdb copy is limited to in-frame clones, with some not included. The table has approximately 24,000 clones, about 90% seen once. The sample's time point: after dendritic cell vaccination, including at tumor progression/relapse. No glioblastoma patient carried an isocitrate dehydrogenase mutation. The study, taken as a whole, reports: Complete blood and tumor specimen sets were limited to few patients.

This clone was found once. Its antigen is unidentified. This specimen was blood, taken after dendritic cell vaccination. The chain carries TRBV5-1 and TRBJ2-6; D is unresolved. The TCR sequence derives from a human donor with glioblastoma. The CDR3 region is CASSLAPERGANVLTF. CDR3 bases: TGCGCCAGCAGCTTGGCACCGGAGCGCGGGGCCAACGTCCTGACTTTC.